Following are 12 T cell receptor beta chains from one sample sequenced in a study of T cells in tuberculosis. Sorting used thawed, overnight-rested PBMC stained with anti-CD3, a viability dye and GMM-loaded CD1B tetramer. CD1B tetramers were loaded with Rhodococcus equi-derived C32 glucose monomycolate. TCRdb's table, derived via immunoSEQ multiplex PCR, lists solely in-frame clones and lacks some. The sample has some 90,000 clones, roughly 90% seen once. Source material: CD1b-GMM tetramer-negative cells sorted from PBMCs. The receptors were gathered from an adult woman with latent tuberculosis.

This chain links TRBV5-1 with TRBJ1-3, with TRBD1 as a possible D gene (6 bases). V was cut by 0 bases and J by 0 bases, with 10 bases left in between. CDR3 length equals 16 residues. Germline lookup yields CDR1 SGHRS and CDR2 YFSETQ. The CDR3 loop reads CASSLAGAGSGNTIYF. CDR3 bases: TGCGCCAGCAGCTTGGCAGGGGCCGGCTCTGGAAACACCATATATTTT.

With respect to this clone: At one of its ends the junction is not consistent with the germline gene, which may arise from a read error. This specimen includes other DNA sequences encoding the same CDR3. V is TRBV14 and J is TRBJ2-3; D remains ambiguous. Germline V gene lookup returns CDR1 SGHDN and CDR2 FVKESK. The CDR3 has 16 amino acids. CDR3 nucleotide sequence: TGTGCCAGTAGCCCCCGCGCCACCCCCTATCGAGATACGCAGTATTTT. Amino acid sequence: CASSPRATPYRDTQYF.

The V and J genes are TRBV6-5 and TRBJ1-2; 8 bases match TRBD1. The J segment lost 5 bases and the V segment lost 10 bases, leaving 15 bases of the junction unmatched. The CDR3 covers 15 residues. Germline loops: CDR1 MNHEY, CDR2 SVGAGI. The CDR3 loop reads CATREQDRVKYGYTF. The CDR3 DNA follows: TGTGCCACAAGGGAACAGGACAGGGTTAAATATGGCTACACCTTC.

The J gene is TRBJ1-2, the V gene TRBV5-1; no reliable D call. Germline lookup yields CDR1 SGHRS and CDR2 YFSETQ. The V end lost 4 bases, the J end lost 4 bases, and 8 bases lay between the germline ends. The length of the CDR3 is 12 residues. The DNA of the CDR3 is TGCGCCAGCAGCGGGCAGGTCTATGGCTACACCTTC. The encoded protein is CASSGQVYGYTF.

The CDR3 DNA sequence: TGCGCCAGCAGCTTGGAGGTGACAGGGATAAATGAGCAGTTCTTC. Translated: CASSLEVTGINEQFF. V and J are TRBV5-1 and TRBJ2-1; 7 bases line up with TRBD1. J gave up 7 bases and V 0 bases, and 7 bases lay outside the gene matches. Germline lookup yields CDR1 SGHRS and CDR2 YFSETQ. The length of the CDR3 is 15 residues.

The J gene is TRBJ2-2, the V gene TRBV6-6; 9 bases are shared with TRBD2. This CDR3 spans 16 amino acids. CDR1 and CDR2 from the germline V gene are MNHNY and SVGAGI (reference sequence). The V and J ends lost 11 bases and 1 base, in that order; junction bases with no gene match: 11. Here the CDR3 DNA reads TGTGCCGCCAGAGGGCAAGCGGGGGGGAACACCGGGGAGCTGTTTTTT. As protein: CAARGQAGGNTGELFF.

The chain uses TRBV5-1 and TRBJ2-3, with TRBD1 identical over 8 bases. CDR3 size: 20 residues. The V and J ends lost 4 bases and 0 bases, in that order; junction bases with no gene match: 19. Germline values: CDR1 SGHRS, CDR2 YFSETQ. The CDR3 nucleotides read TGCGCCAGCAGCCGCACCGGGACAGGTGGCCGAAGATCTAGCACAGATACGCAGTATTTT. Residues: CASSRTGTGGRRSSTDTQYF.

J is TRBJ1-2 and V is TRBV7-8, with 12 bases lining up with TRBD1. This CDR3 region has 18 residues. V shed 5 bases and J 2 bases; nucleotides not matched to a gene: 12. Germline-derived CDR1 and CDR2 are SGHVS and FQNEAQ. The CDR3 DNA sequence: TGTGCCAGCAGCCCATTCCGGGACAGGGGGCTCCCAAACTATGGCTACACCTTC. It is translated as CASSPFRDRGLPNYGYTF.

V usage is TRBV5-1 and J usage is TRBJ2-7; 13 bases agree with TRBD2. The V gene's germline CDR1 is SGHRS and CDR2 YFSETQ. Trimming took 2 bases from V and 0 from J; bases not matched to a gene: 8. The CDR3 loop spans 18 amino acids. The CDR3 nucleotides read TGCGCCAGCAGCTTCGGACTAGCGGGGGCCCGCCCCTCCTACGAGCAGTACTTC. This sequence encodes CASSFGLAGARPSYEQYF.

About this clone itself: The germline gene is not matched at one end of the junction; a read error may be the cause. The chain couples TRBV27 to TRBJ2-7; a weak D match, TRBD1 (6 bases). Germline V lookup: CDR1 MNHEY, CDR2 SMNVEV (reference sequence). CDR3 length equals 14 residues. The CDR3 here is CASSPVQQGYGQYF. The DNA for the CDR3 is TGTGCCAGCAGTCCCGTCCAACAGGGCTACGGGCAGTACTTC.

The rearrangement uses TRBV30 and TRBJ2-7; D perhaps matches TRBD1 (5 bases). V lost 0 bases and J 1 base, leaving 13 bases between the germline ends. The CDR3 runs 15 residues. Germline lookup yields CDR1 GTSNPN and CDR2 SVGIG (reference sequence). The chain's CDR3 is CAWSVSRVRSYEQYF. As DNA, the CDR3 is TGTGCCTGGAGTGTATCCAGGGTGAGGTCCTACGAGCAGTACTTC.

The chain recombines TRBV7-9 with TRBJ1-1, with a possible D match to TRBD1 (5 bases). The CDR3 loop spans 14 amino acids. The V and J ends lost 4 bases and 6 bases respectively, with 15 bases between them. In germline, CDR1 is SEHNR, CDR2 FQNEAQ (reference sequence). Here the CDR3 reads CASSSGLYESEAFF. The CDR3 DNA is TGTGCCAGCAGCTCAGGGTTATATGAGTCTGAAGCTTTCTTT.